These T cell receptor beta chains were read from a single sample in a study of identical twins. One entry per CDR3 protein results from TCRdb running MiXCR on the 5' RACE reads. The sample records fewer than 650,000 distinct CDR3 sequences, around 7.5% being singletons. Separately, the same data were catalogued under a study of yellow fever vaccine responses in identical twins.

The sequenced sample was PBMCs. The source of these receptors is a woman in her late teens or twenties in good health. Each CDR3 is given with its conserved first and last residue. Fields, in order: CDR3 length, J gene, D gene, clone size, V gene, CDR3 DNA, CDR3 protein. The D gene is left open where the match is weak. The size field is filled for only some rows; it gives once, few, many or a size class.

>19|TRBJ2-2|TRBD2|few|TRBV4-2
TGTGCCAGCAGCCAAGGGACTAGCGGGGGGCATAAGAACACCGGGGAGCTGTTTTTT
CASSQGTSGGHKNTGELFF
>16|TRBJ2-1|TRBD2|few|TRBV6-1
TGTGCCAGCAGTCCGGGGACTAGCGGGACTAGTAATGAGCAGTTCTTC
CASSPGTSGTSNEQFF
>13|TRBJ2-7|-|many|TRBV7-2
TGTGCCAGCAGCTTAACAGACTACTACGAGCAGTACTTC
CASSLTDYYEQYF
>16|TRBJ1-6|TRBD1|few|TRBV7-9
TGTGCCAGCAGCTCCTCCGGGACAGAGCATAATTCACCCCTCCACTTT
CASSSSGTEHNSPLHF
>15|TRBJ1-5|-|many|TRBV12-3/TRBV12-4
TGTGCCAGCAGGACGGGACGGACGACCAATCAGCCCCAGCATTTT
CASRTGRTTNQPQHF
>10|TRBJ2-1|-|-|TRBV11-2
TGTGCCAGCAGCTCCGACCTCCAGTTCTTC
CASSSDLQFF
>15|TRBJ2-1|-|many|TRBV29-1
TGCAGCGTTGAAGCCAGGCTAGCCGAAGCCAATGAGCAGTTCTTC
CSVEARLAEANEQFF
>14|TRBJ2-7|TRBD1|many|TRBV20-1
TGCAGTGCTACTGACAGGGGTGCCTCCTACGAGCAGTACTTC
CSATDRGASYEQYF
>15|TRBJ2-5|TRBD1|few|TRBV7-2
TGTGCCAGCAGCTTATCCGAACAGGGGTGGCAGACCCAGTACTTC
CASSLSEQGWQTQYF
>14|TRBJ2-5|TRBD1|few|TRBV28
TGTGCCAGCAGTCCGGACAGGTACCAAGAGACCCAGTACTTC
CASSPDRYQETQYF
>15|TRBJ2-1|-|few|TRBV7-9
TGTGCCAGCCCCCCCGGAGCGGGTTCTTACAATGAGCAGTTCTTC
CASPPGAGSYNEQFF
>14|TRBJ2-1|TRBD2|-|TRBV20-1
TGCAGTGCTCTGAAAGCGGGGGGCGACAATGAGCAGTTCTTC
CSALKAGGDNEQFF
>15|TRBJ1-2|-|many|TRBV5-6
TGTGCCAGCAGCTTGGGCCGATGGACAAAATATGGCTACACCTTC
CASSLGRWTKYGYTF
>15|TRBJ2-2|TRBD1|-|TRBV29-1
TGCAGCGTTCGTGGGGCACAGGGGCACACCGGGGAGCTGTTTTTT
CSVRGAQGHTGELFF
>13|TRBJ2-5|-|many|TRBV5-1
TGCGCCAGCAGCACTGACAGACAAGAGACCCAGTACTTC
CASSTDRQETQYF
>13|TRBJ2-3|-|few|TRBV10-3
TGTGCCATCGGGGGGAGAGGTACAGATACGCAGTATTTT
CAIGGRGTDTQYF
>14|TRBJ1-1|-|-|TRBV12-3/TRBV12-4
TGTGCCAGCAGTTTAGGGAACATGAACACTGAAGCTTTCTTT
CASSLGNMNTEAFF
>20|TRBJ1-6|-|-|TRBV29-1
TGCAGCGTTGAGTCTGCTGGAAAGGCCTCTGAGCCCTCCTATAATTCACCCCTCCACTTT
CSVESAGKASEPSYNSPLHF
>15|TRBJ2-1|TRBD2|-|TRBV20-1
TGCAGTGCTAGGCTAGCGGGGCAAGTATACAATGAGCAGTTCTTC
CSARLAGQVYNEQFF
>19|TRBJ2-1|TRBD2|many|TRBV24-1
TGTGCCACCAGTGATGGGACTAGCGGGAGGACGAGAATGGAGAATGAGCAGTTCTTC
CATSDGTSGRTRMENEQFF
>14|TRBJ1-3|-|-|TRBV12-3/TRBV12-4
TGTGCCAGCAGTCCTACAGGGCCGGGAAACACCATATATTTT
CASSPTGPGNTIYF
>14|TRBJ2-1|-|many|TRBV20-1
TGCAGTGCTAGAGGTGTGGCCGGGTGGGGTGAGCAGTTCTTC
CSARGVAGWGEQFF
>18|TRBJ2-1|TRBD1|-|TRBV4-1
TGCGCCAGCAGCCAACCCTTCTCCGGGACAGGTCCATACAATGAGCAGTTCTTC
CASSQPFSGTGPYNEQFF
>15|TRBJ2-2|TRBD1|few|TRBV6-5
TGTGCCAGCAGTTACTCCCGACAGGGGGCCGGGGAGCTGTTTTTT
CASSYSRQGAGELFF
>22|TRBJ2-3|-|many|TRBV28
TGTGCCAGCAGTTTTGCCGCGCGTGGCTCCGGCGTCTGGGAATGGGGCACAGATACGCAGTATTTT
CASSFAARGSGVWEWGTDTQYF
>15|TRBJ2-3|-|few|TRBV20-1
TGCAGTGCTAGATTGGGTGTTTCTAGCACAGATACGCAGTATTTT
CSARLGVSSTDTQYF
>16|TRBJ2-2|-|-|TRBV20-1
TGCAGTGCTAGAGATCGGGCAGGGTCGAGCACCGGGGAGCTGTTTTTT
CSARDRAGSSTGELFF
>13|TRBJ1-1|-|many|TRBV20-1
TGCAGTGCTAGAAATTGGGAGGACACTGAAGCTTTCTTT
CSARNWEDTEAFF
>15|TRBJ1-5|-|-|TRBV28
TGTGCCAGCAGCCGCCCGGGGGGTGGCAATCAGCCCCAGCATTTT
CASSRPGGGNQPQHF
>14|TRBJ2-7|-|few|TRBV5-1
TGCGCCAGCAGCGGAGGTAGGGGTTCCTACGAGCAGTACTTC
CASSGGRGSYEQYF
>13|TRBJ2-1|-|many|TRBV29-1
TGCAGCGTTGTAAGGGCAAGAAACAATGAGCAGTTCTTC
CSVVRARNNEQFF
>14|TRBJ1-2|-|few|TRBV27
TGTGCCAGCAGTCCATACAGGGATTCCTATGGCTACACCTTC
CASSPYRDSYGYTF
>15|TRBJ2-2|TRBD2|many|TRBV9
TGTGCCAGCACCCCCGGGGACTACAACACCGGGGAGCTGTTTTTT
CASTPGDYNTGELFF
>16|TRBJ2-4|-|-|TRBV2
TGTGCCAGCAGACCCGGACAGACTAGAGCCAAAAACATTCAGTACTTC
CASRPGQTRAKNIQYF
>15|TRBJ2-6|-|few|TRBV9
TGTGCCAGCAGCGTGTGGGGGTCTGGGGCCAACGTCCTGACTTTC
CASSVWGSGANVLTF
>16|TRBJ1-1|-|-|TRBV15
TGTGCCACCAGCAGAAACCCAATGACGGTGAACACTGAAGCTTTCTTT
CATSRNPMTVNTEAFF
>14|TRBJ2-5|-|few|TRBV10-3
TGTGCCATCAGTGTCGGAGGGCGCCAAGAGACCCAGTACTTC
CAISVGGRQETQYF
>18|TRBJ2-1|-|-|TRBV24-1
TGTGCCACCAGTGATTTCCCTTCCTCCGGACAGACCTACAATGAGCAGTTCTTC
CATSDFPSSGQTYNEQFF
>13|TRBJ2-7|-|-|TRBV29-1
TGCAGCGTTGAGGATACGGACTCCTACGAGCAGTACTTC
CSVEDTDSYEQYF
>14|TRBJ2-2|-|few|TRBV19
TGTGCCAGTAGTATCTTCGGGGCCACCGGGGAGCTGTTTTTT
CASSIFGATGELFF
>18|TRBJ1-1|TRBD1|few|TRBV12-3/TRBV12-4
TGTGCCAGCAGTTTAAGGGTGGCGTCAGGGGGCTTGAACACTGAAGCTTTCTTT
CASSLRVASGGLNTEAFF
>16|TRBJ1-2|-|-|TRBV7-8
TGTGCCAGCAGCTTAGGATGGGGGGAGACTAACTATGGCTACACCTTC
CASSLGWGETNYGYTF
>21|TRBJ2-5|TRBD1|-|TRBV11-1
TGTGCCAGCAGCTCCGCCCCTAGTGGACAGGGGTTTCGGGGTAGCATAGAGACCCAGTACTTC
CASSSAPSGQGFRGSIETQYF
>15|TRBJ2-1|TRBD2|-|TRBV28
TGTGCCAGCACGCCCGGGGCTAGCGGGGGATATGAGCAGTTCTTC
CASTPGASGGYEQFF
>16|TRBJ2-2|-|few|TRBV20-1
TGCAGTGCTAGAGATTCGAAGCGGACGAACACCGGGGAGCTGTTTTTT
CSARDSKRTNTGELFF
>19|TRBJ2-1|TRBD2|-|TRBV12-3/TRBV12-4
TGTGCCAGCAGTTCTCTAGCGGGAAACGAAGGTAGCTCCTACAATGAGCAGTTCTTC
CASSSLAGNEGSSYNEQFF